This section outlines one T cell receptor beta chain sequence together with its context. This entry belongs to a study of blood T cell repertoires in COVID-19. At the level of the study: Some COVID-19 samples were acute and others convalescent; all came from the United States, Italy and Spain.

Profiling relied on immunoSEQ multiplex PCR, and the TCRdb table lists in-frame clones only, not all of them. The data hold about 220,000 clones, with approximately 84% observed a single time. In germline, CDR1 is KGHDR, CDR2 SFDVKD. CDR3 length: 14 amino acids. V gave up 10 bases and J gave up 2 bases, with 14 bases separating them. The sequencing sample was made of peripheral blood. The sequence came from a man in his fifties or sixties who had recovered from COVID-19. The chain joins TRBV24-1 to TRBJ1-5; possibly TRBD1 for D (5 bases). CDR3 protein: CATGPGRGNQPQHF. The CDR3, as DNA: TGTGCCACAGGTCCCGGCAGGGGCAATCAGCCCCAGCATTTT.